This T cell receptor beta chain emerged from a study of T cell repertoires in aging, cancer and after chemotherapy. A mixed TRB-A/B primer pool amplified rearranged TRB by multiplex touch-down PCR. TCRdb re-analysed the multiplex PCR reads in MiXCR, keeping a single row per CDR3 protein. The sample lists about 5,000 distinct CDR3 sequences, approximately 33% occurring once. The template was genomic DNA from peripheral blood, not RNA. V lost 5 bases and J 5 bases, leaving 6 bases between the germline ends. Germline V gene data show CDR1 as SGHAT and CDR2 as FQNNGV. The CDR3 covers 11 residues. Sequences were obtained from blood. The origin of this receptor is a human donor with a blood cancer. The donor label of this sample is uncertain. The rearrangement links TRBV11-2 to TRBJ2-5; D unclear. The CDR3 loop is CASSTGETQYF. Here the CDR3 DNA reads TGTGCCAGCAGCACCGGGGAGACCCAGTACTTC.